This T cell receptor (beta chain) is from a study of technical replicates of blood from a few donors. This clone was recorded a few times. Some clones are missing from TCRdb's copy, which holds only in-frame ones; the method was immunoSEQ multiplex PCR. The sample contains about 60,000 clones, 70% to 90% of which appear only once. The CDR3 is made up of 14 amino acids. Trimming pared 4 bases from V and 8 bases from J, leaving 15 bases between. CDR1 SGHNT and CDR2 YYREEE come from the germline V gene (reference sequence). This receptor was identified in a human donor in good health. Some clones in this sample may be carry-over from other donors' samples. The gene calls are TRBV5-4 and TRBJ1-4, with D possibly being TRBD1 (6 bases). Sequencing was done on a sample of PBMCs. This CDR3 reads CASSDRYQGEKLFF. Here the CDR3 DNA reads TGTGCCAGCAGCGACAGGTACCAAGGGGAAAAACTGTTTTTT.